This TCR beta chain originates from a study of beta chain features in type 1 diabetes (dated by TCRdb to between 2018 and 2020). Some background on the complete study: No differences in mean age, gender distribution, total cell number or subset yield were found between patients and healthy donors. Across all samples, 107,917,701 sorted cells were examined, and cell number per subset correlated strongly with RNA yield. In the study, recently diagnosed type 1 diabetes patients and matched healthy donors were compared on the TCRB repertoires of their sorted circulating CD4+ T cell subsets. Regulatory and stem cell-like memory subsets were isolated from only 8 patients and roughly eight healthy donors, whereas naive and central memory subsets came from all 28 donors.

All of the isolated RNA was reverse transcribed with the High Capacity cDNA Reverse Transcription Kit, so expressed TCRB transcripts were sequenced. Naive, central memory and regulatory T cell samples underwent deep immunoSEQ sequencing, averaging approximately 3.3 million total reads per sample. Sorted cells were lysed in RLT buffer, and RNA was extracted using DNase-treated RNeasy Micro or Mini kits according to cell number. Each cell subset was processed on its own to prevent cross-contamination, while patient and healthy donor samples were processed together. The immunoSEQ multiplex PCR was used to amplify TCRB sequences from cDNA, yielding 87-bp fragments that span the CDR3 region. The amplicons were sequenced using the Illumina HiSeq platform. The authors processed their data as follows. PCR bias was computationally corrected using synthetic template baselines, reads within Hamming distance 2 were collapsed, and singletons that could not be merged were discarded. Reads were aligned against IMGT to assign V, D and J genes, CDR3 length and insertions or deletions at six rearrangement sites. Within each subset, clonotype counts were normalized to the number of sorted cells before true diversity and Gini coefficients were calculated with the tcR R package. The overlap coefficient, calculated on TCRB nucleotide sequences, was used to quantify repertoire sharing. Entries here come from immuneACCESS through TCRdb and include only in-frame sequences with V and J called. Some clones fail to appear in such tables; in the studies checked, an unresolved V gene covers under half of the shortfall, and the cause of the remainder is unknown. D and trimming come from the DNA, and the V and J calls and clone size come from that table. The sample contains 250,000 to 300,000 clones, 7% to 9% of them found a single time. The ten largest clones take up 0.9% to 1.2% of the sample.

Beyond this particular receptor, the publication reports: Only small numbers of individuals were included in the HLA sub-analyses, which left unresolved whether HLA type had any influence on TCRB rearrangement. Type 1 diabetes patients showed a moderate but significant shortening of TCRB CDR3 length in all four CD4+ subsets. Because cDNA was sequenced instead of genomic DNA, highly expressing activated cells could be over-represented, though the groups showed no difference in activation or CD3 levels. Naive, central memory and regulatory TCRB repertoires appeared to be more alike among patients than among healthy donors. At VDJ recombination sites, patients with type 1 diabetes made fewer insertions and deleted more nucleotides, a pattern implying thymic rearrangement abnormalities. Shorter templates might have been favored by PCR, but patient and control samples were amplified and corrected together, so both groups would have been affected equally by any skew.

The CDR3 spans 16 residues, from the cysteine through the phenylalanine. The read is trimmed to its CDR3 DNA, 48 bases read in frame from base 1. V lost 3 bases and J lost 2 bases, and the count of bases not matched to a germline gene is 9. From the germline V gene (reference sequence), CDR1 is WNHNN and CDR2 is SYGVQD. This clone has more than one count but fewer than ten. Its antigen remains undetermined. No much larger clone exists at a distance of one base, and base qualities are not known. From each donor, a single peripheral blood sample of about 120 mL on average was drawn into heparinised tubes. Using a panel that included CD45RO, CCR7, CD25, CD127, CD95 and CD27, naive, central memory, regulatory and stem cell-like memory CD4+ T cells were sorted on a BD FACSAria II. Purity was above 95% for every sorted population. PBMCs were isolated right away by Lymphoprep density gradient centrifugation and were stained directly, without culture. So that batch effects would be minimized, each experiment stained and sorted samples in pairs, pairing one healthy donor with one patient.

Recombination joined TRBV10-1 with TRBJ2-7; the central 8 bases match TRBD2. This TCR derives from a woman aged 18-29 years in good health. Specimen: central memory CD4+ T cells from blood. The CDR3 loop reads CASSELIAGTTYEQYF. At the DNA level, the sequence is TGCGCCAGCAGTGAACTAATAGCGGGAACTACCTACGAGCAGTACTTC.